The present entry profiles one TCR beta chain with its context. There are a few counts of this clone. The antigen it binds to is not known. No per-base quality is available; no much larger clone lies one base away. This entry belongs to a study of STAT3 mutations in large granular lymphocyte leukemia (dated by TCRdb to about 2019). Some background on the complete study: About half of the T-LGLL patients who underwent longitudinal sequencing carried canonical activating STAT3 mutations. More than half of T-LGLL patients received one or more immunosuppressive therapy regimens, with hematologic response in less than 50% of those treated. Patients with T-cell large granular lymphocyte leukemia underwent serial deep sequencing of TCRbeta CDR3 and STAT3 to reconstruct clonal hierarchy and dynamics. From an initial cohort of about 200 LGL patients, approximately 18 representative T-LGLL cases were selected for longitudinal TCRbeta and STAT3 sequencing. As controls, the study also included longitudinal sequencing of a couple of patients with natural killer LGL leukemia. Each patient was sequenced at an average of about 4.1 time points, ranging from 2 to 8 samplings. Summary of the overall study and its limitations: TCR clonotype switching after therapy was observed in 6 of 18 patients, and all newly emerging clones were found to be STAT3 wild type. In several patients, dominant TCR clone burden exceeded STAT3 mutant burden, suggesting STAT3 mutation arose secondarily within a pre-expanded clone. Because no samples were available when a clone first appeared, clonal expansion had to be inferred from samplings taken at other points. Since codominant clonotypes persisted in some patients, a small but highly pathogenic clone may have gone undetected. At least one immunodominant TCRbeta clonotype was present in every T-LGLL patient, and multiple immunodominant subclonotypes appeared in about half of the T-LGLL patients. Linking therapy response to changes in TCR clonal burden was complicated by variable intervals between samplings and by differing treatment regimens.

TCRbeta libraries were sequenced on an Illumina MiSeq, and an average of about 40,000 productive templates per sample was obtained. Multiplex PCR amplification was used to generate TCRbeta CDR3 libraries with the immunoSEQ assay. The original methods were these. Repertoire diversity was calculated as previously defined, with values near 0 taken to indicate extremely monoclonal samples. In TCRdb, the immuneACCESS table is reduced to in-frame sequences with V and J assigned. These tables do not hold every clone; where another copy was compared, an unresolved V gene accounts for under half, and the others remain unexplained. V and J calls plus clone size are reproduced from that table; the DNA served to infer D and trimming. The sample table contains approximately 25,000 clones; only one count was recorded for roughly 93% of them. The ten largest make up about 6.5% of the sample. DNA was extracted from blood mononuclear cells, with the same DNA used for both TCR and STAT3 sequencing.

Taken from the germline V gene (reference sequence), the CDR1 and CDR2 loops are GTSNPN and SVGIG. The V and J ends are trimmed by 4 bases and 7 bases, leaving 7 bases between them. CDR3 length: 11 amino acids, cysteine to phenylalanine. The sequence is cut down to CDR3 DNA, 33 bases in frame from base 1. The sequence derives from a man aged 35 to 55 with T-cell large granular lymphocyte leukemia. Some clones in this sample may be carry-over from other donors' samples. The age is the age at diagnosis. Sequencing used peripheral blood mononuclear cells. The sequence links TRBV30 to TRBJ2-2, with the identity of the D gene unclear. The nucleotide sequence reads TGTGCCTGGAAGTTAGTCGGGGAGCTGTTTTTT. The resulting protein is CAWKLVGELFF.